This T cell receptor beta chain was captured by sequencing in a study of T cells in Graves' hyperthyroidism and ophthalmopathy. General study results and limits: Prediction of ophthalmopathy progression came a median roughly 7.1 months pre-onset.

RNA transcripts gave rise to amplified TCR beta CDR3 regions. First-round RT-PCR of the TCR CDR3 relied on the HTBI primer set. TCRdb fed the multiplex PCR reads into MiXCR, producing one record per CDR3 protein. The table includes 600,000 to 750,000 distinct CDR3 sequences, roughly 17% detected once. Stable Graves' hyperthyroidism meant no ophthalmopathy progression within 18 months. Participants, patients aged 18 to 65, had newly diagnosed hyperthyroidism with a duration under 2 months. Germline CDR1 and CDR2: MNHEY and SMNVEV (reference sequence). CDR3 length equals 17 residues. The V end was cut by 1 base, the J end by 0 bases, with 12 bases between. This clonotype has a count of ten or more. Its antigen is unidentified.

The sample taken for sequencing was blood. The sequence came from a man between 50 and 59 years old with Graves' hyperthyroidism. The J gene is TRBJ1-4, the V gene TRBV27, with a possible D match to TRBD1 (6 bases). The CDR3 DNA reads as TGTGCCAGCAGTTTATATGGACAGAAGACAACTAATGAAAAACTGTTTTTT. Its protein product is CASSLYGQKTTNEKLFF.